What follows are 31 T cell receptor beta chains derived from one specimen sequenced in a study of T cell repertoires in cytomegalovirus infection. Their specific antigens are unknown. TCRdb redid the calling of the reads with MiXCR, one entry per CDR3 protein. The repertoire holds roughly 990,000 distinct CDR3 sequences, with roughly 30% as singletons. Material: cultured CD8+ T cells from PBMCs, obtained from culture after CMV antigen stimulation. These receptors were obtained from a human donor in good health (CMV status not recorded). Some clones in this sample may be carry-over from other donors' samples.

The rearrangement uses TRBV12-3 or TRBV12-4 and TRBJ2-7, with D perhaps TRBD1 or TRBD2 (5 bases each). Trimming took off 6 bases at V and 5 bases at J, with 17 bases between the two ends. The CDR3 totals 14 residues. CDR3 in DNA: TGTGCCAGCAGCTCAGTGTTGGGGGTTCACGAGCAGTACTTC. This gives the protein CASSSVLGVHEQYF.

This clonotype turned up a few times. The J gene is TRBJ2-1, the V gene TRBV19; TRBD2 agrees at 7 bases. The germline CDR1 and CDR2 sequences are LNHDA and SQIVND (reference sequence). The V and J ends lost 4 bases and 2 bases, in that order; junction bases with no gene match: 8. The CDR3 loop spans 16 amino acids. The CDR3, as DNA: TGTGCCAGTAGTACCCCTTCTAGCGGAGCCTACAATGAGCAGTTCTTC. Translated: CASSTPSSGAYNEQFF.

This clonotype was counted between two and nine times. Written as DNA, the CDR3 is TGTGCCAGCACCCTAGGGTTCAGCAATCAGCCCCAGCATTTT. It yields the protein CASTLGFSNQPQHF. The chain uses TRBV12-3 or TRBV12-4 and TRBJ1-5; D is unresolved. V was trimmed by 7 bases and J by 1 base, leaving 11 bases between them. The CDR3 has 14 residues.

The chain links TRBV7-9 to TRBJ2-3; D might be TRBD1 or TRBD2, each matching 5 bases. This CDR3 region has 15 residues. Deletions cut 4 bases from V and 2 bases from J, with 13 bases between. The germline CDR1 and CDR2 sequences are SEHNR and FQNEAQ (reference sequence). CDR3 bases: TGTGCCAGCAGCTCCCCAGAGGGGATCACAGATACGCAGTATTTT. This encodes CASSSPEGITDTQYF.

This clonotype was seen many times. The V gene is TRBV7-8, the J gene TRBJ1-1; D gene ambiguous. Germline CDR1 and CDR2: SGHVS and FQNEAQ. Trimming took off 5 bases at V and 6 bases at J, with 13 bases between the two ends. This CDR3 is 13 amino acids long. The DNA of the CDR3 is TGTGCCAGCAGCACAAACATCGCGGCTGAAGCTTTCTTT. It codes for CASSTNIAAEAFF.

This clonotype has ten or more counts. The chain is built from TRBV7-9 and TRBJ1-1; the D is unclear. CDR3 size: 17 residues. Between the trimmed V and J ends, which lost 0 bases and 2 bases, there was a span of 16 bases. Germline CDR1 is SEHNR and CDR2 is FQNEAQ (reference sequence). The CDR3 bases are TGTGCCAGCAGCTTAGCCTTGAGGCGGACGGAAAACACTGAAGCTTTCTTT. This codes for CASSLALRRTENTEAFF.

The gene calls are TRBV5-6 and TRBJ2-7; the D gene is possibly TRBD2 (6 bases). Germline loops: CDR1 SGHDT, CDR2 YYEEEE. The CDR3 runs to 16 residues. Deletions cut 0 bases from V and 2 bases from J, with 15 bases between. The CDR3 nucleotides read TGTGCCAGCAGCTTGGAGCGCGGGGAGTGGCCCTACGAGCAGTACGTC. This translates into CASSLERGEWPYEQYV.

This clonotype was observed a few times. The CDR3 here is CAIRTRGGNTEAFF. CDR3 bases: TGTGCCATCCGGACCCGTGGTGGTAACACTGAAGCTTTCTTT. This chain connects TRBV19 to TRBJ1-1; D gene uncertain. V gave up 10 bases and J gave up 2 bases, with 17 bases separating them. The germline V gene has CDR1 LNHDA and CDR2 SQIVND (reference sequence). CDR3 size: 14 residues.

The chain combines TRBV13 with TRBJ2-7; 8 nucleotides align to TRBD1. J gave up 3 bases and V 0 bases, and 4 bases lay outside the gene matches. This CDR3 spans 15 amino acids. Germline loops: CDR1 PRHDT, CDR2 FYEKMQ (reference sequence). The CDR3 reads CASSLGRDRRYEQYF. CDR3 nucleotide sequence: TGTGCCAGCAGCTTAGGCCGGGACAGGCGCTACGAGCAGTACTTC.

This clonotype showed up just a few times. This chain connects TRBV6-5 to TRBJ1-2; no definite D call. Germline-derived CDR1 and CDR2 are MNHEY and SVGAGI. The CDR3 totals 14 residues. V gave up 5 bases and J gave up 3 bases, with 13 bases separating them. CDR3 sequence reads: CASSETPIDYGYTF. DNA for the CDR3: TGTGCCAGCAGTGAGACACCTATCGACTATGGCTACACCTTC.

This clonotype has more than one count but fewer than ten. The V gene is TRBV7-9, the J gene TRBJ1-1, with TRBD1 identical over 12 bases. With 5 bases clipped from V and 3 bases from J, the junction kept 7 bases outside the gene matches. This CDR3 contains 16 residues. Per germline, CDR1 SEHNR and CDR2 FQNEAQ (reference sequence). CDR3 bases: TGTGCCAGCAGCCCGACGGGACAGGGGGCGGACACTGAAGCTTTCTTT. The encoded protein is CASSPTGQGADTEAFF.

The chain employs TRBV20-1 and TRBJ2-1; TRBD2 might be the D (6 bases). Germline CDR1 and CDR2: DFQATT and SNEGSKA (reference sequence). V shed 0 bases and J shed 4 bases, with 13 bases lying between them. The CDR3 totals 15 residues. The CDR3 is CSARDFAGGYNEQFF. DNA of the CDR3: TGCAGTGCTAGAGATTTCGCCGGGGGTTACAATGAGCAGTTCTTC.

The V and J genes are TRBV4-1 and TRBJ2-2; TRBD1 agrees at 10 bases. J lost 6 bases, V lost 4 bases, and 5 bases had no gene match. Germline values: CDR1 MGHRA, CDR2 YSYEKL. CDR3 size: 15 residues. The CDR3: CASSRGTGASGELFF. The CDR3 bases are TGCGCCAGCAGCCGAGGGACAGGGGCATCCGGGGAGCTGTTTTTT.

The gene calls are TRBV6-5 and TRBJ2-7; tentatively, D is TRBD2 (6 bases). The CDR3 runs 16 residues. CDR1 is MNHEY, CDR2 SVGAGI, per germline. V was clipped by 5 bases and J by 0 bases, with 17 bases between them. The DNA for the CDR3 is TGTGCCAGCAGTGAAAGAGAAGGACTAAGCTCCTACGAGCAGTACGTC. It codes for CASSEREGLSSYEQYV.

This clonotype has just a few counts. Mismatch with germline at one junction end may stem from a read error. In nucleotides, the CDR3 is TGTGTCAGCACCGCGAGGGGGACAGGTGGACCCTACAATGAGCAGTTCTTC. It is translated as CVSTARGTGGPYNEQFF. The rearrangement uses TRBV7-8 and TRBJ2-1; 8 bases agree with TRBD1. Germline CDR1 and CDR2: SGHVS and FQNEAQ. This CDR3 comprises 17 residues.

The chain combines TRBV5-1 with TRBJ2-5; 8 bases map to TRBD1. Unmatched junction bases numbered 3, after V lost 3 bases and J lost 2 bases. In germline, CDR1 is SGHRS, CDR2 YFSETQ. The CDR3 runs to 14 residues. The CDR3 loop is CASSWGTGQETQYF. Here the CDR3 DNA reads TGCGCCAGCAGCTGGGGGACAGGTCAAGAGACCCAGTACTTC.

This chain's CDR3 is CASRQGYNAYEQYF. CDR3 coding DNA: TGTGCCAGCAGACAGGGTTATAACGCCTACGAGCAGTACTTC. The chain uses TRBV11-2 and TRBJ2-7, with D possibly being TRBD1 (6 bases). Trimming removed 6 bases at V and 2 bases at J, with 14 bases between. Germline CDR1 SGHAT, CDR2 FQNNGV. There are 14 residues in the CDR3.

This chain joins TRBV7-8 and TRBJ2-5, with D uncertain. Germline V gene data show CDR1 as SGHVS and CDR2 as FQNEAQ. Trimming shortened V by 3 bases and J by 7 bases, and 27 bases separated the two germline ends. CDR3 length: 18 residues. The DNA of the CDR3 is TGTGCCAGCAGCTTTAGATTTCCGACGCCGGAGACCCCCGCGACCCAGTACTTC. Protein: CASSFRFPTPETPATQYF.

In its sample, this clonotype was seen a few times. This chain connects TRBV4-1 to TRBJ1-4; no firm D call. V was clipped by 0 bases and J by 5 bases, with 7 bases between them. The CDR3 length is 14 residues. Per germline, CDR1 MGHRA and CDR2 YSYEKL. The CDR3 protein is CASSQETGNEKLFF. The DNA of the CDR3 is TGCGCCAGCAGCCAAGAAACGGGGAATGAAAAACTGTTTTTT.

The rearrangement links TRBV6-5 to TRBJ1-1; D remains unclear. V gave up 0 bases and J gave up 1 base, with 9 bases separating them. CDR3 length equals 15 residues. Germline assignment: CDR1 MNHEY and CDR2 SVGAGI. The CDR3, as DNA: TGTGCCAGCAGTTACTCCTTCCCAGGGAACACTGAAGCTTTCTTT. Translating gives CASSYSFPGNTEAFF.

This clonotype was found a few times. The chain combines TRBV2 with TRBJ2-1; TRBD2 agrees at 7 bases. In germline, CDR1 is SNHLY, CDR2 FYNNEI. The CDR3 length is 14 residues. The trim removed 10 bases at V and 2 bases at J, leaving 8 bases unmatched. The CDR3 DNA reads as TGTGCCATCGGGGAGGGGCCTACCTACAATGAGCAGTTCTTC. Protein product: CAIGEGPTYNEQFF.

V usage is TRBV28 and J usage is TRBJ1-5, with D possibly TRBD1 on 5 matching bases. Germline V gives CDR1 MDHEN, CDR2 SYDVKM. V gave up 3 bases and J gave up 6 bases, with 12 bases separating them. CDR3 length equals 14 residues. CDR3: CASSFAQGPQPQHF. The DNA of the CDR3 is TGTGCCAGCAGTTTTGCCCAGGGCCCTCAGCCCCAGCATTTT.

This clonotype was counted a few times. The chain employs TRBV6-1 and TRBJ1-2; unclear D gene. Germline V CDR1 and CDR2: MNHNS, SASEGT. V was trimmed by 0 bases and J by 8 bases, leaving 13 bases between them. The CDR3 length is 14 residues. DNA of the CDR3: TGTGCCAGCAGTGAAGCGGGCGGACTGGGCGGCTACACCTTC. It translates to CASSEAGGLGGYTF.

The CDR3 nucleotides read TGTGCCAGCAGCGTCCCCAGGGGGCTTAATGAAAAACTGTTTTTT. Translating it yields CASSVPRGLNEKLFF. V is TRBV5-8 and J is TRBJ1-4, with 8 bases that match TRBD1. J was trimmed by 4 bases and V by 4 bases; bases with no gene match: 6. The CDR3 extends over 15 amino acids. Germline V gene sequence: CDR1 SGHTS, CDR2 YDEGEE.

V usage is TRBV7-9 and J usage is TRBJ2-7, with 7 bases fitting TRBD2. The CDR3 is 14 residues long. The junction had 7 bases not matched to a gene; V was cut back by 5 bases and J by 3 bases. Germline V CDR1 and CDR2: SEHNR, FQNEAQ (reference sequence). CDR3 amino acids: CASSTQSGGYEQYF. The CDR3 DNA follows: TGTGCCAGCAGCACCCAGTCGGGGGGCTACGAGCAGTACTTC.

This clonotype has ten or more counts. CDR3 in DNA: TGTGCCAGCAGTCGACAGAGGGGGCGTTACAATGAGCAGTTCTTC. Protein product: CASSRQRGRYNEQFF. The J gene is TRBJ2-1, the V gene TRBV6-2 or TRBV6-3; 7 nucleotides line up with TRBD1. The CDR3 covers 15 residues. The V gene's germline CDR1 is MNHEY and CDR2 SVGEGT. After removal of 5 bases from V and 4 bases from J, the junction contained 8 bases not matched to a gene.

The chain joins TRBV4-1 to TRBJ1-4; D might be TRBD1 (5 bases). The CDR3 totals 17 residues. V lost 1 base, J lost 0 bases, and 12 bases lay in between. Germline loops: CDR1 MGHRA, CDR2 YSYEKL. This CDR3 reads CASSQAEAGTTNEKLFF. The CDR3 DNA is TGCGCCAGCAGCCAAGCGGAGGCAGGGACAACTAATGAAAAACTGTTTTTT.

The sample holds a few counts of this clonotype. The V gene is TRBV6-2 or TRBV6-3, the J gene TRBJ1-5; the D is unclear. V gave up 7 bases and J gave up 2 bases, with 12 bases separating them. The CDR3 contains 14 residues. Per the germline V gene, CDR1 is MNHEY and CDR2 is SVGEGT. The CDR3 DNA reads TGTGCCAGCACTGAGGGTGACGGCAATCAGCCCCAGCATTTT. Its protein is CASTEGDGNQPQHF.

The V gene is TRBV19, the J gene TRBJ2-1; perhaps TRBD2 as D (7 bases). Germline CDR1 LNHDA, CDR2 SQIVND (reference sequence). The CDR3 loop spans 18 amino acids. The V end was cut by 5 bases, the J end by 2 bases, with 22 bases between. The CDR3 DNA reads TGTGCCAGTAGTCCCATTTGGGAGGGACAATTCACCTACAATGAGCAGTTCTTC. Translation gives CASSPIWEGQFTYNEQFF.

This rearrangement joins TRBV29-1 to TRBJ1-2, with 8 bases fitting TRBD1. CDR1 and CDR2 (germline): SQVTM, ANQGSEA. This CDR3 has 14 residues. The junction had 8 bases not matched to a gene; V was cut back by 2 bases and J by 6 bases. CDR3 protein: CSVESFQGADGYTF. The CDR3 DNA reads as TGCAGCGTTGAATCTTTCCAGGGGGCCGATGGCTACACCTTC.

A remark on this clonotype: A read error may account for a junction end that differs from germline. This sequence joins TRBV28 and TRBJ2-5, with 9 bases aligning to TRBD1. The germline gives CDR1 MDHEN, CDR2 SYDVKM. This CDR3 has 14 residues. The CDR3 nucleotides read TGTGCCAGCACCGTAACAGGGGGCGCGAATCGGTGGGACTTC. Translation: CASTVTGGANRWDF. Looking up the rest from reference TRBV28 and TRBJ2-5 gives the full variable domain: DVKVTQSSRYLVKRTGEKVFLECVQDMDHENMFWYRQDPGLGLRLIYFSYDVKMKEKGDIPEGYSVSREKKERFSLILESASTNQTSMYLCASTVTGGANRWDFGPGTRLLVL.